These 10 T cell receptor beta chains were all obtained from the same sample, sequenced in a study of radiotherapy plus CTLA-4 blockade in lung cancer. The method was immunoSEQ multiplex PCR; TCRdb's version includes in-frame clones alone and lacks a portion of them. Here the sample spans under 95,000 clones, more than 80% being singletons. This sample comprised peripheral blood, obtained from a patient treated with radiotherapy plus ipilimumab. All receptors come from a human donor with non-small cell lung cancer who had stable disease on radiotherapy plus ipilimumab.

The V call is TRBV9, the J call TRBJ1-1, with 7 bases fitting TRBD1. J lost 2 bases, V lost 8 bases, and 9 bases had no gene match. CDR1 is SGDLS and CDR2 is YYNGEE in the germline V gene. The CDR3 runs 14 residues. CDR3 protein: CASTRDRFNTEAFF. The DNA for the CDR3 is TGTGCCAGTACGAGGGACAGATTTAACACTGAAGCTTTCTTT.

The V gene is TRBV5-6, the J gene TRBJ2-7; 7 nucleotides align to TRBD1. The V gene's germline CDR1 is SGHDT and CDR2 YYEEEE. This CDR3 has 16 residues. Unmatched junction bases numbered 13, after V lost 5 bases and J lost 2 bases. The CDR3 DNA sequence: TGTGCCAGCAGTGGAACCGGGACAGCTTCAACCTACGAGCAGTACTTC. This codes for CASSGTGTASTYEQYF.

As for this clone: The sample carries other DNA sequences with the same CDR3. This sequence joins TRBV11-2 and TRBJ2-5; D unresolved. The germline CDR1 and CDR2 sequences are SGHAT and FQNNGV. The V and J ends lost 5 bases and 4 bases respectively, with 8 bases between them. This CDR3 is 12 amino acids long. The CDR3 protein is CASSPPVETQYF. CDR3 nucleotides: TGTGCCAGCAGCCCGCCCGTAGAGACCCAGTACTTC.

The chain employs TRBV28 and TRBJ1-5, with 8 bases identical to TRBD1. The length of the CDR3 is 18 residues. Trimming removed 7 bases from V and 0 bases from J; junction bases left unmatched: 14. Germline V gives CDR1 MDHEN, CDR2 SYDVKM. This CDR3 reads CASNSQDRVLNSNQPQHF. CDR3 DNA sequence: TGTGCCAGCAATTCGCAGGACAGGGTTCTTAATAGCAATCAGCCCCAGCATTTT.

The rearrangement joins TRBV19 to TRBJ1-5; 10 bases agree with TRBD1. Trimming at V came to 6 bases and at J to 7 bases, leaving 9 bases not matched to a gene. Germline CDR1 LNHDA, CDR2 SQIVND (reference sequence). The CDR3 length is 15 residues. The CDR3 loop reads CASRTKDRGNQPQHF. The CDR3 region has the DNA TGTGCCAGTAGAACGAAGGACAGGGGGAACCAGCCCCAGCATTTT.

The chain couples TRBV30 to TRBJ2-3; D may be TRBD1 (5 bases). The ends were cut back, 5 bases at V and 1 base at J, with 13 bases in the middle. The CDR3 has 14 amino acids. In germline, CDR1 is GTSNPN, CDR2 SVGIG (reference sequence). The CDR3 sequence is CAWGKSTGTDTQYF. The CDR3 DNA is TGTGCCTGGGGAAAGTCGACAGGCACAGATACGCAGTATTTT.

A single count supports this clone. This rearrangement joins TRBV20-1 to TRBJ2-7, with unresolved D. The V gene's germline CDR1 is DFQATT and CDR2 SNEGSKA (reference sequence). The CDR3 extends over 10 amino acids. V shed 7 bases and J shed 6 bases, with 10 bases lying between them. DNA of the CDR3: TGCAGTGGCCTGGGATCCGAGCAGTACTTC. This encodes CSGLGSEQYF.

The chain has TRBV5-4 and TRBJ2-1; 10 bases align to TRBD2. CDR1 and CDR2 (germline): SGHNT, YYREEE (reference sequence). The CDR3 runs to 14 residues. V shed 0 bases and J 9 bases; nucleotides not matched to a gene: 3. CDR3 sequence reads: CASSLEREGFEQFF. CDR3 sequence (DNA): TGTGCCAGCAGCTTGGAGCGGGAGGGCTTTGAGCAGTTCTTC.

The chain joins TRBV9 to TRBJ2-1; perhaps TRBD1 as D (5 bases). Trimming cost V 4 bases and J 0 bases, with 14 bases left between them. Germline lookup yields CDR1 SGDLS and CDR2 YYNGEE. The CDR3 runs to 16 residues. The CDR3: CASSPQGWGSYNEQFF. The CDR3 DNA reads TGTGCCAGCAGCCCCCAGGGTTGGGGCTCCTACAATGAGCAGTTCTTC.

The chain is built from TRBV5-1 and TRBJ2-7; weak D call: TRBD2 (6 bases). V shed 0 bases and J shed 2 bases, with 9 bases lying between them. CDR3 length: 14 residues. Germline lookup yields CDR1 SGHRS and CDR2 YFSETQ. For the CDR3, the DNA is TGCGCCAGCAGCTTGGTCCGGGGGACCTACGAGCAGTACTTC. Encoded protein: CASSLVRGTYEQYF.